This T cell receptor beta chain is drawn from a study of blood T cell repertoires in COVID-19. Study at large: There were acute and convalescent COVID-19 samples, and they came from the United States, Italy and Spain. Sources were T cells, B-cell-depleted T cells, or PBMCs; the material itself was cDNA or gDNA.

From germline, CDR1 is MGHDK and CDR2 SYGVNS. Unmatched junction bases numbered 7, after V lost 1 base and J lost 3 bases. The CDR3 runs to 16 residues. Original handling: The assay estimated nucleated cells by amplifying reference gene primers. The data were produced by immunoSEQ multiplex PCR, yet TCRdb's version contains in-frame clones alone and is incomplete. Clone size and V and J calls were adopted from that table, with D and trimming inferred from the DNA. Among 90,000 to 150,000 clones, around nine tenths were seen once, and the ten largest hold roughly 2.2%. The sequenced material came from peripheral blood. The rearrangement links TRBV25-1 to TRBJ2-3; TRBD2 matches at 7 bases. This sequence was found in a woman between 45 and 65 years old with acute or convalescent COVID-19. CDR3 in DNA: TGTGCCAGCAGTGAATTTGGCGGGGGAGGGACAGATACGCAGTATTTT. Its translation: CASSEFGGGGTDTQYF.